The rows below give T cell receptor beta chains drawn from one sample of a study of control samples from healthy donors and cancer patients. TCRdb keeps only in-frame clones here, not all; method: immunoSEQ multiplex PCR. The sample carries around 140,000 clones, 75% to 95% recorded once. The sequenced sample consisted of blood. The receptors were gathered from a man aged 40-49 years in good health. The CDR3 runs from the conserved cysteine through the conserved F or W. D genes are given only for firm matches. Clone sizes are given selectively: once, few, many, or a class where the clone is expanded.

V gene	J gene	D gene	clone size	CDR3 protein	CDR3 DNA
TRBV10-1	TRBJ2-3	-	-	CASSRDSTDTQYF	TGCGCCAGCAGCCGGGACAGCACAGATACGCAGTATTTT
TRBV10-2	TRBJ2-7	-	-	CASRTGPYEQYF	TGCGCCAGCAGGACAGGCCCCTACGAGCAGTACTTC
TRBV9	TRBJ1-5	-	-	CASSVGLGGQPQHF	TGTGCCAGCAGCGTAGGTTTGGGGGGACAGCCCCAGCATTTT
TRBV21-1	TRBJ1-2	-	-	CASSKVNRRGGGYTF	TGTGCCAGCAGCAAAGTTAACAGGCGAGGGGGTGGCTACACCTTC
TRBV11-2	TRBJ1-2	TRBD1	once	CASSRSGTEHKGVDYTF	TGTGCCAGCAGCCGATCCGGGACAGAACATAAGGGAGTCGACTACACCTTC
TRBV29-1	TRBJ1-3	-	-	CSVGRARDSGNTIYF	TGCAGCGTTGGCCGCGCCAGGGACTCTGGAAACACCATATATTTT
TRBV21-1	TRBJ1-2	-	-	CASSSRLGGVYGYTF	TGTGCCAGCAGCAGTCGGTTGGGGGGTGTCTATGGCTACACCTTC
TRBV4-1	TRBJ2-2	-	-	CASSQDASDAGELFF	TGCGCCAGCAGCCAAGATGCAAGTGACGCCGGGGAGCTGTTTTTT
TRBV7-9	TRBJ2-3	-	-	CASSPEAGWGTDTQYF	TGTGCCAGCAGCCCCGAGGCGGGATGGGGCACAGATACGCAGTATTTT
TRBV9	TRBJ2-3	TRBD1	-	CASSARTGRLSTDTQYF	TGTGCCAGCAGCGCGAGGACAGGGCGCCTAAGCACAGATACGCAGTATTTT
TRBV19	TRBJ1-6	TRBD1	once	CASSRWDSTNSPLHF	TGTGCCAGTAGCAGGTGGGACAGCACAAATTCACCCCTCCACTTT
TRBV2	TRBJ2-7	-	-	CASNGAGEQYF	TGTGCCAGCAACGGAGCGGGCGAGCAGTACTTC
TRBV6-2/TRBV6-3	TRBJ2-5	TRBD2	-	CASSAPRAGETQYF	TGTGCCAGCAGTGCCCCCCGAGCGGGGGAGACCCAGTACTTC
TRBV9	TRBJ1-2	-	-	CASSPYPGVWGGYTF	TGTGCCAGCAGCCCCTACCCGGGGGTGTGGGGGGGCTACACCTTC
TRBV7-2	TRBJ1-2	TRBD1	-	CASSLDLAARQGRDYGYTF	TGTGCCAGCAGCCTTGACCTTGCCGCCAGACAGGGGAGGGACTATGGCTACACCTTC
TRBV7-9	TRBJ2-5	-	-	CASSLLIGETQYF	TGTGCCAGCAGCTTATTGATAGGAGAGACCCAGTACTTC
TRBV9	TRBJ2-1	-	-	CASSPTFGYNEQFF	TGTGCCAGCAGCCCCACGTTTGGGTACAATGAGCAGTTCTTC
TRBV2	TRBJ1-5	-	-	CASSDSASNQPQHF	TGTGCCAGCAGTGATTCCGCCAGCAATCAGCCCCAGCATTTT
TRBV7-9	TRBJ1-4	-	-	CASSLHGAATNEKLFF	TGTGCCAGCAGCTTACACGGGGCGGCAACTAATGAAAAACTGTTTTTT
TRBV7-2	TRBJ2-2	-	-	CASSLVKTGELFF	TGTGCCAGCAGCTTAGTGAAAACCGGGGAGCTGTTTTTT
TRBV11-2	TRBJ2-7	-	-	CASSLDSSYEQYF	TGTGCCAGCAGCTTAGACAGCAGCTACGAGCAGTACTTC
TRBV27	TRBJ1-2	TRBD1	-	CASRRTTGPNYGYTF	TGTGCCAGCAGGAGAACGACAGGGCCAAATTATGGCTACACCTTC
TRBV5-4	TRBJ2-3	-	-	CASSLIQADTQYF	TGTGCCAGCAGCTTGATACAGGCAGATACGCAGTATTTT
TRBV9	TRBJ2-1	TRBD1	many	CASSVGQGYYNEQFF	TGTGCCAGCAGCGTAGGACAGGGGTACTACAATGAGCAGTTCTTC
TRBV10-3	TRBJ1-2	-	-	CAISEASYGYTF	TGTGCCATCAGTGAGGCCAGCTATGGCTACACCTTC
TRBV29-1	TRBJ1-3	-	-	CSVDGQGNTIYF	TGCAGCGTTGATGGACAGGGAAACACCATATATTTT
TRBV5-1	TRBJ1-2	TRBD1	-	CASSLGDRLGYGYTF	TGCGCCAGCAGCCTAGGGGACAGATTGGGGTATGGCTACACCTTC
TRBV5-1	TRBJ2-7	-	-	CASSVDGIYEQYF	TGCGCCAGCAGCGTGGACGGCATATACGAGCAGTACTTC